The sequence of this TCR beta chain was determined in a study of post-analysis software for immune sequencing data. Study-level results: When the samples were clustered directly with F measure, those that had been prepared in the same batch showed strong co-clustering. Controls showed lower frequencies than patients for four to six TRBV segments, and TRBV5-6, TRBV5-1 and TRBV20-1 were among these.

Trimming left V 3 bases short and J 1 base short, with 12 bases between. This CDR3 spans 15 amino acids. CDR1 MNHNS and CDR2 SASEGT come from the germline V gene. Incorporated into the TCR beta cDNA libraries were unique molecular identifiers, which served to reduce PCR and sequencing biases. When roughly 1 to 10 million T cells were used, they gave approximately 450,000 cDNA molecules. One entry per CDR3 protein results from TCRdb running MiXCR on the PCR reads. Of hundreds of thousands of distinct CDR3 sequences listed, about 40% are singletons. This clonotype has at least ten counts. Its antigen is unknown.

The TCR was taken from a girl between 10 and 17 years old with multiple sclerosis. This chain links TRBV6-1 with TRBJ1-2; D may be TRBD1 (6 bases). Input material: blood. DNA of the CDR3: TGTGCCAGCAGTGATGAAACCAGGGGTAACTATGGCTACACCTTC. Protein: CASSDETRGNYGYTF.